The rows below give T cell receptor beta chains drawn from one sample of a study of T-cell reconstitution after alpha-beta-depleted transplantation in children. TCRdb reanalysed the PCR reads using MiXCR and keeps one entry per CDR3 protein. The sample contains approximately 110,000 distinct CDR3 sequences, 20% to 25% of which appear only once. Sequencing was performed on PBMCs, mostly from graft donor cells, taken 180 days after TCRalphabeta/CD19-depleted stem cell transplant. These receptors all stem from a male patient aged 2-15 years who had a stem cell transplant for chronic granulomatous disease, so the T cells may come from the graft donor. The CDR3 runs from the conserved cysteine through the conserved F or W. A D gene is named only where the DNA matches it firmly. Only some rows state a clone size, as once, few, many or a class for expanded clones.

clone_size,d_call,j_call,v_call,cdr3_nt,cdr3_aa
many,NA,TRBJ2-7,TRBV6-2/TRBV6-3,TGTGCCAGCAGTTACGACAAACCCTACGAGCAGTACTTC,CASSYDKPYEQYF
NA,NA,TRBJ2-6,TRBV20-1,TGCAGTGCTAGAACACAGAGGGCTGGGGCCAACGGCCTGACTTTC,CSARTQRAGANGLTF
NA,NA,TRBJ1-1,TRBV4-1,TGCGCCAGCAGTTTGAGAGGACAGTTGAACACTGAAGCTTTCTTT,CASSLRGQLNTEAFF
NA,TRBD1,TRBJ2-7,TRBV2,TGTGCCTGCAGTTTAGGACAGGGAGTAGGTTCCCCTTTATCCTACGAGCAGTACTTC,CACSLGQGVGSPLSYEQYF
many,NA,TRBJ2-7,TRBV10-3,TGTGCCATCAGTGAGTCGAAGTGGGGGGACCCCATATACGAGCAGTACTTC,CAISESKWGDPIYEQYF
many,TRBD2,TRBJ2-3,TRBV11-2,TGTGCCAGTTCGCAGGCTAGCGGTAGCACAGATACGCAGTATTTT,CASSQASGSTDTQYF
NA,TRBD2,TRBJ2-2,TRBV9,TGTGCCAGCAGCGTAGTAGCGGGGGGGAGAATTAACACCGGGGAGCTGTTTTTT,CASSVVAGGRINTGELFF
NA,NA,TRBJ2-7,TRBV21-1,TGTGCCAGCAGCAAAGATACAGGCGAGTCTTCCTACGAGCAGTACTTC,CASSKDTGESSYEQYF
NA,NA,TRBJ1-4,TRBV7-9,TGTGCCAGCAGGACGGGGGGCTCTAATGAAAAACTGTTTTTT,CASRTGGSNEKLFF
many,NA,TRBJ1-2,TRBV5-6,TGTGCCAGCAGCCCGGGACGGAACTATGGCTACACCTTC,CASSPGRNYGYTF
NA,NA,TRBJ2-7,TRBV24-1,TGTGCCACCAGTGACTCCGGGACTGGCTCCTACGAGCAGTACTTC,CATSDSGTGSYEQYF
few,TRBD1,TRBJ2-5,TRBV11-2,TGTGCCAGCAGCTTACAACTAGGGACAGGGCCTCCGGAGACCCAGTACTTC,CASSLQLGTGPPETQYF